Below are 17 T cell receptor beta chains sequenced from a single sample in a study of T cells in tuberculosis. Measured with immunoSEQ multiplex PCR; TCRdb has only the in-frame clones, and not every one. The table includes around 45,000 clones, about 94% detected once. Sequencing was performed on PBMCs. The receptors originated from a donor aged 5-35 years with latent tuberculosis or without tuberculosis infection. Some clones in this sample may be carry-over from other donors' samples.

The chain uses TRBV11-1 and TRBJ2-5; 10 bases map to TRBD1. Trimming at V came to 7 bases and at J to 4 bases, leaving 18 bases not matched to a gene. CDR1 and CDR2 from the germline V gene are SGHAT and FQDESV (reference sequence). This CDR3 is 18 amino acids long. Here the CDR3 DNA reads TGTGCCAGCACCTATTCTTTACACGGGACAGGGGTTCGAGAGACCCAGTACTTC. Amino acids: CASTYSLHGTGVRETQYF.

V usage is TRBV9 and J usage is TRBJ1-4; no firm D call. The CDR3 has 13 amino acids. V lost 4 bases and J 4 bases, leaving 8 bases between the germline ends. The germline V gene has CDR1 SGDLS and CDR2 YYNGEE. The CDR3 DNA is TGTGCCAGCAGCCCCCATTTTAATGAAAAACTGTTTTTT. Translated: CASSPHFNEKLFF.

The J gene is TRBJ2-3, the V gene TRBV4-1; 9 bases map to TRBD2. V trimming: 0 bases; J trimming: 6 bases; junction bases outside the gene matches: 7. Germline loops: CDR1 MGHRA, CDR2 YSYEKL. The CDR3 is 16 amino acids. CDR3: CASSQDRGRGEDTQYF. For the CDR3, the DNA is TGCGCCAGCAGCCAAGATCGCGGGAGGGGTGAGGATACGCAGTATTTT.

This chain connects TRBV28 to TRBJ2-1; 13 bases line up with TRBD2. This CDR3 region has 15 residues. CDR1 is MDHEN and CDR2 is SYDVKM in the germline V gene. J lost 7 bases, V lost 5 bases, and 5 bases had no gene match. CDR3 residues: CASSPGLAGSNEQFF. CDR3 in DNA: TGTGCCAGCAGTCCGGGACTAGCGGGGAGTAATGAGCAGTTCTTC. The full variable domain, rest sourced from reference TRBV28 and TRBJ2-1, is DVKVTQSSRYLVKRTGEKVFLECVQDMDHENMFWYRQDPGLGLRLIYFSYDVKMKEKGDIPEGYSVSREKKERFSLILESASTNQTSMYLCASSPGLAGSNEQFFGPGTRLTVL.

In its sample, this clone was seen once. This chain links TRBV2 with TRBJ2-1, with TRBD2 matching over 9 bases. The CDR3 length is 14 residues. With V trimmed by 8 bases and J by 4 bases, 6 bases remained unmatched. CDR1 is SNHLY, CDR2 FYNNEI, per germline. For the CDR3, the DNA is TGTGCCAGCTTACTAGCGGGTGGATACAATGAGCAGTTCTTC. This encodes CASLLAGGYNEQFF.

The chain is built from TRBV28 and TRBJ2-2; TRBD2 matches 10 bases. The germline V gene encodes CDR1 MDHEN and CDR2 SYDVKM. Losses at the gene ends were 6 bases for V and 0 bases for J; bases not matched to a gene: 7. The CDR3 consists of 17 residues. As DNA, the CDR3 is TGTGCCAGCAGACATCTAGCGGGAGCGACGAACACCGGGGAGCTGTTTTTT. Encoded protein: CASRHLAGATNTGELFF.

CDR3 DNA sequence: TGTGCCAGCAGTCCGCCCCCGGACAGGGCCCGATATGGCTACACCTTC. Amino acids: CASSPPPDRARYGYTF. The chain links TRBV28 to TRBJ1-2; 8 positions agree with TRBD1. The CDR3 spans 16 residues. The V and J ends lost 5 bases and 5 bases, in that order; junction bases with no gene match: 13. CDR1 and CDR2 from the germline V gene are MDHEN and SYDVKM.

The chain is built from TRBV18 and TRBJ1-2; maybe TRBD1 (5 bases). V was shortened by 2 bases and J by 4 bases, with 11 bases between the two germline ends. The CDR3 spans 14 residues. The germline gives CDR1 KGHSH, CDR2 LQKENI. CDR3 DNA sequence: TGTGCCAGCTCACCATTCGACAGTGTCTATGGCTACACCTTC. It is translated as CASSPFDSVYGYTF.

The genes are TRBV4-1 and TRBJ1-4; TRBD1 agrees at 7 bases. The J segment lost 4 bases and the V segment lost 5 bases, leaving 1 base of the junction unmatched. This CDR3 is built from 13 residues. Per germline, CDR1 MGHRA and CDR2 YSYEKL. The CDR3, as DNA: TGCGCCAGCAGCGGACAGGTTAATGAAAAACTGTTTTTT. It codes for CASSGQVNEKLFF.

In this sample, this clone turned up once. The chain joins TRBV10-1 to TRBJ1-2; 7 bases align to TRBD1. The V gene's germline CDR1 is WNHNN and CDR2 SYGVQD (reference sequence). V shed 0 bases, J shed 6 bases, and the junction held 7 bases outside the gene matches. This CDR3 has 15 amino acids. As DNA, the CDR3 is TGCGCCAGCAGTGAGTCGCCCGGGACAGAGGATGGCTACACCTTC. Encoded protein: CASSESPGTEDGYTF.

Here the CDR3 DNA reads TGTGCCAGCAGTTCACCGGGGTTTATCACGGAGACCCAGTACTTC. Protein sequence: CASSSPGFITETQYF. The V gene is TRBV28, the J gene TRBJ2-5; tentative D call: TRBD2 (5 bases). Trimming took 4 bases from V and 5 from J, leaving 17 bases between them. The CDR3 sequence is 15 residues long. Germline CDR1 is MDHEN and CDR2 is SYDVKM.

This clone appeared a few times. This chain links TRBV19 with TRBJ1-4; TRBD1 agrees at 8 bases. The germline V gene encodes CDR1 LNHDA and CDR2 SQIVND (reference sequence). J gave up 7 bases and V 5 bases, and 3 bases lay outside the gene matches. This CDR3 region has 13 residues. CDR3 nucleotides: TGTGCCAGTAGTGCCGGGACAGGTGAAAAACTGTTTTTT. Translated, it gives CASSAGTGEKLFF.

The chain carries TRBV19 and TRBJ1-2; a possible D gene is TRBD1 (5 bases). The CDR3 loop spans 12 amino acids. V lost 3 bases and J lost 6, with 8 bases in between. Per germline, CDR1 LNHDA and CDR2 SQIVND (reference sequence). The CDR3 DNA reads as TGTGCCAGTAGTATCCGGGGGGATGGCTACACCTTC. Protein sequence: CASSIRGDGYTF.

The chain recombines TRBV28 with TRBJ1-5; no clear D gene. The CDR3 is 17 amino acids. Deletions cut 7 bases from V and 0 bases from J, with 19 bases between. CDR1 MDHEN and CDR2 SYDVKM come from the germline V gene. Here the CDR3 reads CASITPSFAYSNQPQHF. In DNA form, the CDR3 reads TGTGCCAGCATAACCCCGAGCTTCGCGTATAGCAATCAGCCCCAGCATTTT.

V is TRBV7-9 and J is TRBJ1-5; D is ambiguous. CDR3 length: 16 amino acids. V was trimmed by 9 bases and J by 0 bases, leaving 18 bases between them. CDR1 and CDR2 (germline): SEHNR, FQNEAQ (reference sequence). The chain's CDR3 is CASANGEVDSNQPQHF. The CDR3 DNA reads as TGTGCCAGTGCGAATGGGGAGGTCGATAGCAATCAGCCCCAGCATTTT. The entire variable domain, with the rest obtained from reference TRBV7-9 and TRBJ1-5, is as follows: DTGVSQNPRHKITKRGQNVTFRCDPISEHNRLYWYRQTLGQGPEFLTYFQNEAQLEKSRLLSDRFSAERPKGSFSTLEIQRTEQGDSAMYLCASANGEVDSNQPQHFGDGTRLSIL.

This clone is a singleton in its sample. V is TRBV28 and J is TRBJ2-7; 8 bases are a match to TRBD1. The CDR3 is 14 amino acids. The V gene end was trimmed by 2 bases and the J gene end by 5 bases; junction bases not matched to a gene: 5. Germline CDR1 and CDR2: MDHEN and SYDVKM. The CDR3 region is CASSLLRGRHEQYF. CDR3 DNA: TGTGCCAGCAGTTTACTCAGGGGGCGCCACGAGCAGTACTTC.

The rearrangement joins TRBV2 to TRBJ2-5; 7 nucleotides agree with TRBD2. V lost 6 bases to trimming and J lost 4 bases; unmatched junction nucleotides: 8. CDR1 and CDR2 (germline): SNHLY, FYNNEI. The CDR3 has 14 amino acids. CDR3 residues: CASRTSLGPETQYF. In DNA form, the CDR3 reads TGTGCCAGCAGGACTAGCTTGGGGCCAGAGACCCAGTACTTC.